A selection of T cell receptor beta chains follows, all from one sample in a study of cytomegalovirus exposure and HLA in healthy donors. TCRdb keeps only in-frame clones here, not all; method: immunoSEQ multiplex PCR. The sample consists of about 130,000 clones, 89% of them appearing once. Input material: PBMCs. All receptors derive from a woman under 30 in good health and CMV-seronegative. Both conserved end residues are part of each CDR3. D genes are given only for firm matches. Size is omitted from some rows. Given values are once, few, many or a class for expanded clones.

>-|TRBV6-6|-|TRBJ1-5
TGTGCCAGTCATAAGGGGAGGGCTTACAATCAGCCCCAGCATTTT
CASHKGRAYNQPQHF
>TRBD2|TRBV6-1|-|TRBJ2-5
TGTGCCAGCATTCGGACTAGCGGGGCCCAGGAGACCCAGTACTTC
CASIRTSGAQETQYF
>-|TRBV18|-|TRBJ1-5
TGTGCCAGCTCGTCCTTTGTGGCCCATCAGCCCCAGCATTTT
CASSSFVAHQPQHF
>-|TRBV7-3|-|TRBJ2-2
TGTGCCAGCAGCCCACAGGGTTTCGCCGGGGAGCTGTTTTTT
CASSPQGFAGELFF
>-|TRBV7-2|-|TRBJ1-5
TGTGCCAGCAGCTCCAGGGATAGCAATCAGCCCCAGCATTTT
CASSSRDSNQPQHF
>-|TRBV6-5|-|TRBJ2-1
TGTGCCAGCAGTTCTAGGTTCCATGAGCAGTTCTTC
CASSSRFHEQFF
>-|TRBV6-5|-|TRBJ1-1
TGTGCCAGCAGTTACGCGGGTCCCGGGGTTGAAGCTTTCTTT
CASSYAGPGVEAFF
>-|TRBV6-5|-|TRBJ2-1
TGTGCCAGCAGTTACTCCCCCCAGGGTCACTACAATGAGCAGTTCTTC
CASSYSPQGHYNEQFF
>-|TRBV19|once|TRBJ1-5
TGTGCAGTACGGCGAGGGGGTAGCAATCAGCCCCAGCATTTT
CAVRRGGSNQPQHF
>TRBD1|TRBV5-4|once|TRBJ1-2
TGTGCCAGCAGCTGGGGGACAGGGGCCCTCTATGGCTACACCTTC
CASSWGTGALYGYTF
>TRBD1|TRBV6-1|once|TRBJ1-4
TGTGCCAGCAGCCATAACCGGGACAGAAATGAAAAACTGTTTTTT
CASSHNRDRNEKLFF
>-|TRBV20-1|once|TRBJ1-2
TGCAGTGCTTCCTGGGCCACCTTC
CSASWATF
>-|TRBV2|few|TRBJ1-5
TGTGCCAGCAGTGACGAGGGAGGGAATCAGCCCCAGCATTTT
CASSDEGGNQPQHF
>TRBD1|TRBV6-5|-|TRBJ1-1
TGTGCCAGCAGCCCAGGGGGCACTGAAGCTTTCTTT
CASSPGGTEAFF
>TRBD2|TRBV6-5|-|TRBJ2-7
TGTGCCAGCAGACCCGGGACTAGCATAAACGAGCAGTACTTC
CASRPGTSINEQYF
>-|TRBV5-1|once|TRBJ1-1
TGCGCCAGCAGCTTGTCCGACACTGAAGCTTTCTTT
CASSLSDTEAFF
>TRBD1|TRBV5-1|-|TRBJ2-7
TGCGCCAGCAGCCGTGGGACAGGTCTGGCCGAGCAGTACTTC
CASSRGTGLAEQYF
>-|TRBV6-1|-|TRBJ2-7
TGTGCCAGCAGTGGGAGTGGTCAGCAGTACTTC
CASSGSGQQYF
>TRBD1|TRBV27|few|TRBJ2-7
TGTGCCAGCAGTTCAGCCGGGACAGCTACCTACGAGCAGTACTTC
CASSSAGTATYEQYF
>TRBD1|TRBV18|-|TRBJ1-5
TGTGCCAGCTCACCAATGCAGGGGGTTCAGCCCCAGCATTTT
CASSPMQGVQPQHF
>-|TRBV6-5|-|TRBJ1-2
TGTGCCAGCAGTTACTCGCGACGGAGCTATGGCTACACCTTC
CASSYSRRSYGYTF
>-|TRBV5-6|-|TRBJ1-3
TGTGCCAGCAGCGGAGGGCCGGGAAACTCTGGAAACACCATATATTTT
CASSGGPGNSGNTIYF
>-|TRBV6-1|-|TRBJ1-2
TGTGCCAGCAGTTCGGGGAGCCGTAACTATGGCTACACCTTC
CASSSGSRNYGYTF
>-|TRBV10-1|few|TRBJ2-7
TGCGCCAGCAGTCCAGCGGCCCTATACGAGCAGTACTTC
CASSPAALYEQYF